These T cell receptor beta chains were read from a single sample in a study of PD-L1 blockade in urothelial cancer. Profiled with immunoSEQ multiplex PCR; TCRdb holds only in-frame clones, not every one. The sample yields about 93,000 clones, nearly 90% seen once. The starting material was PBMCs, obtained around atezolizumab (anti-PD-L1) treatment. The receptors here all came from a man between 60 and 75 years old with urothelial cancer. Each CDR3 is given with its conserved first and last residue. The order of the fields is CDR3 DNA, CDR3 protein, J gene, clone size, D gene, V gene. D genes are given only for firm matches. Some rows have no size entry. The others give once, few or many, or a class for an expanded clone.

cdr3_nt: TGTGCCAGCAGCCAACAGGGGGGCTACGAGCAGTGCTTC
cdr3_aa: CASSQQGGYEQCF
j_call: TRBJ2-7
clone_size: NA
d_call: NA
v_call: TRBV4-2

cdr3_nt: TGTGCCAGCAGATCAAATATTGAGTCCTACTATGGCTACACCTTC
cdr3_aa: CASRSNIESYYGYTF
j_call: TRBJ1-2
clone_size: NA
d_call: NA
v_call: TRBV6-5

cdr3_nt: TGTGCCACCAGCAGAGATCTAGGGACAGGGGAGCGGTACTTC
cdr3_aa: CATSRDLGTGERYF
j_call: TRBJ2-4
clone_size: NA
d_call: TRBD1
v_call: TRBV15

cdr3_nt: TGTGCCAGCAGCTCCCCGACAGGGTACTCGTCGGACGAGCAGTACTTC
cdr3_aa: CASSSPTGYSSDEQYF
j_call: TRBJ2-7
clone_size: NA
d_call: TRBD1
v_call: TRBV7-9

cdr3_nt: TGCGCCAGCAATCCCGGACAGGGACCCCCCTACGAGCAGTACTTC
cdr3_aa: CASNPGQGPPYEQYF
j_call: TRBJ2-7
clone_size: NA
d_call: TRBD1
v_call: TRBV23-1

cdr3_nt: TGTGCCAGCAGGCTAACCGGGGGAACAGATACGCAGTATTTT
cdr3_aa: CASRLTGGTDTQYF
j_call: TRBJ2-3
clone_size: NA
d_call: NA
v_call: TRBV6-6

cdr3_nt: TGCGCCAGCAGCTTGGCGAGCGGGGGGGCCGGGGAGACCCAGTACTTC
cdr3_aa: CASSLASGGAGETQYF
j_call: TRBJ2-5
clone_size: NA
d_call: TRBD2
v_call: TRBV5-1

cdr3_nt: TGCAGCGTTTTGAGCGGAGCCCTCAGCTCCTACAATGAGCAGTTCTTC
cdr3_aa: CSVLSGALSSYNEQFF
j_call: TRBJ2-1
clone_size: NA
d_call: NA
v_call: TRBV29-1

cdr3_nt: TGTGCCAGTGGGCCGTCTCCACCCTTCTATGGCTACACCTTC
cdr3_aa: CASGPSPPFYGYTF
j_call: TRBJ1-2
clone_size: NA
d_call: NA
v_call: TRBV19

cdr3_nt: TGTGCCAGCAGCTTAACCGGGAGGGACGGCGGAAACACCATATATTTT
cdr3_aa: CASSLTGRDGGNTIYF
j_call: TRBJ1-3
clone_size: few
d_call: NA
v_call: TRBV7-3

cdr3_nt: TGTGCCAGCAGCCCGGGACAGATGTCAAACATTCAGTACTTC
cdr3_aa: CASSPGQMSNIQYF
j_call: TRBJ2-4
clone_size: once
d_call: TRBD1
v_call: TRBV28

cdr3_nt: TGTGCCAGCAGCTACCGACAGGGGGTCGATACGCAGTATTTT
cdr3_aa: CASSYRQGVDTQYF
j_call: TRBJ2-3
clone_size: NA
d_call: TRBD1
v_call: TRBV7-2

cdr3_nt: TGTGCCAGCAGCTTGGGGCCGGGGAGCTCCTACAATGAGCAGTTCTTC
cdr3_aa: CASSLGPGSSYNEQFF
j_call: TRBJ2-1
clone_size: once
d_call: NA
v_call: TRBV5-6

cdr3_nt: TGTGCCACCAGCAGTGCCGGACAGCCTAATCAGCCCCAGCATTTT
cdr3_aa: CATSSAGQPNQPQHF
j_call: TRBJ1-5
clone_size: NA
d_call: NA
v_call: TRBV15

cdr3_nt: TGTGCCAGCAACGCTTTCGCGGGCAACTCCTACGAGCAGTACTTC
cdr3_aa: CASNAFAGNSYEQYF
j_call: TRBJ2-7
clone_size: NA
d_call: NA
v_call: TRBV28

cdr3_nt: TGTGCCTGGAGTGGAGGATCAGGGAGGCAAGAGACCCAGTACTTC
cdr3_aa: CAWSGGSGRQETQYF
j_call: TRBJ2-5
clone_size: NA
d_call: NA
v_call: TRBV30

cdr3_nt: TGTGCCAGCTTGCGGGCAGCGGGGGGAACGGAGACCCAGTACTTC
cdr3_aa: CASLRAAGGTETQYF
j_call: TRBJ2-5
clone_size: NA
d_call: TRBD2
v_call: TRBV6-6

cdr3_nt: TGCGCCAGCAGCCAAGACGTAACAGGGGGCGCCTACACCTTC
cdr3_aa: CASSQDVTGGAYTF
j_call: TRBJ1-2
clone_size: NA
d_call: TRBD1
v_call: TRBV4-1

cdr3_nt: TGTGCCAGCCGTGTAGCGGAGGGGGCCTTCTCTGGAAACACCATATATTTT
cdr3_aa: CASRVAEGAFSGNTIYF
j_call: TRBJ1-3
clone_size: NA
d_call: TRBD1
v_call: TRBV2

cdr3_nt: TGTGCCAGCAGCGTAGGGTTAGCGGGCCCGGGCACAGATACGCAGTATTTT
cdr3_aa: CASSVGLAGPGTDTQYF
j_call: TRBJ2-3
clone_size: NA
d_call: TRBD2
v_call: TRBV9

cdr3_nt: TGTGCCAGCAGCGCCACAGGGGACTATGGCTACACCTTC
cdr3_aa: CASSATGDYGYTF
j_call: TRBJ1-2
clone_size: NA
d_call: TRBD1
v_call: TRBV9

cdr3_nt: TGTGCCAGCAGTTACGTGGAGGGGGCGTGGTACGAGCAGTACTTC
cdr3_aa: CASSYVEGAWYEQYF
j_call: TRBJ2-7
clone_size: NA
d_call: NA
v_call: TRBV6-5

cdr3_nt: TGTGCCAGCAGCGTAGCGACGGGTGAAGCTTTCTTT
cdr3_aa: CASSVATGEAFF
j_call: TRBJ1-1
clone_size: NA
d_call: NA
v_call: TRBV9

cdr3_nt: TGCAGCGTTGAAACCGACTATAGCTACAATGAGCAGTTCTTC
cdr3_aa: CSVETDYSYNEQFF
j_call: TRBJ2-1
clone_size: NA
d_call: NA
v_call: TRBV29-1

cdr3_nt: TGTGCCAGCTCACCACCTGCCCCGGGGGCTGAAGCTTTCTTT
cdr3_aa: CASSPPAPGAEAFF
j_call: TRBJ1-1
clone_size: NA
d_call: NA
v_call: TRBV18

cdr3_nt: TGCGCCAGCAGCTCGGGACTAGCGGAAGAGACCCAGTACTTC
cdr3_aa: CASSSGLAEETQYF
j_call: TRBJ2-5
clone_size: NA
d_call: TRBD2
v_call: TRBV5-1

cdr3_nt: TGTGCCAGCTCACCGGACACAGGCCCGGTCCACACCTTC
cdr3_aa: CASSPDTGPVHTF
j_call: TRBJ1-2
clone_size: NA
d_call: NA
v_call: TRBV18

cdr3_nt: TGTGCCAGCAGCTCCGCGGGGCAGGGGAACACTGAAGCTTTCTTT
cdr3_aa: CASSSAGQGNTEAFF
j_call: TRBJ1-1
clone_size: NA
d_call: NA
v_call: TRBV6-6

cdr3_nt: TGTGCCAGCAGTTACTCTGGGACAGGGGGAAACACCATATATTTT
cdr3_aa: CASSYSGTGGNTIYF
j_call: TRBJ1-3
clone_size: once
d_call: TRBD1
v_call: TRBV6-5

cdr3_nt: TGTGCCAGCAGTCGCCTGGGCGGGAGTTCCTACAATGAGCAGTTCTTC
cdr3_aa: CASSRLGGSSYNEQFF
j_call: TRBJ2-1
clone_size: NA
d_call: TRBD2
v_call: TRBV7-3

cdr3_nt: TGTGCCACCAGTCGACAGGGGGGATACACAGATACGCAGTATTTT
cdr3_aa: CATSRQGGYTDTQYF
j_call: TRBJ2-3
clone_size: NA
d_call: TRBD1
v_call: TRBV2

cdr3_nt: TGTGCCAGCAGCTTGTATACTAGCGGGGGTAACCAAGAGACCCAGTACTTC
cdr3_aa: CASSLYTSGGNQETQYF
j_call: TRBJ2-5
clone_size: NA
d_call: TRBD2
v_call: TRBV5-4

cdr3_nt: TGTGCCAGCAGCCCTTACGGAGGCGGAGATACGCAGTATTTT
cdr3_aa: CASSPYGGGDTQYF
j_call: TRBJ2-3
clone_size: NA
d_call: NA
v_call: TRBV7-2

cdr3_nt: TGTGCCAGCAGTTGGGGACACCCTTATACGCAGTATTTT
cdr3_aa: CASSWGHPYTQYF
j_call: TRBJ2-3
clone_size: NA
d_call: NA
v_call: TRBV14

cdr3_nt: TGTGCCAGCAGCGTGGACTTCCGCTACACCTTC
cdr3_aa: CASSVDFRYTF
j_call: TRBJ1-2
clone_size: NA
d_call: NA
v_call: TRBV5-4

cdr3_nt: TGTGCCAGCAGCTTAAACAGAGGGGAGACCCAGTACTTC
cdr3_aa: CASSLNRGETQYF
j_call: TRBJ2-5
clone_size: once
d_call: NA
v_call: TRBV7-3

cdr3_nt: TGTGCCAGCAGTCCTAGCGGGGCGACAGATACGCAGTATTTT
cdr3_aa: CASSPSGATDTQYF
j_call: TRBJ2-3
clone_size: NA
d_call: TRBD2
v_call: TRBV9

cdr3_nt: TGTGCCAGCAGTGGGCGGGGGGGCGGCACAGATACGCAGTATTTT
cdr3_aa: CASSGRGGGTDTQYF
j_call: TRBJ2-3
clone_size: NA
d_call: TRBD2
v_call: TRBV2

cdr3_nt: TGTGCCAGCAGCCCGATGCGGGCAGGGGGCCTCAACACTGAAGCTTTCTTT
cdr3_aa: CASSPMRAGGLNTEAFF
j_call: TRBJ1-1
clone_size: NA
d_call: TRBD1
v_call: TRBV5-6

cdr3_nt: TGTGCCAGCAAAATCGGGACAGGGGTAGATACGCAGTATTTT
cdr3_aa: CASKIGTGVDTQYF
j_call: TRBJ2-3
clone_size: NA
d_call: TRBD1
v_call: TRBV2

cdr3_nt: TGTGCCAGCAGCCCCACAGGGGACAATGAGCAGTTCTTC
cdr3_aa: CASSPTGDNEQFF
j_call: TRBJ2-1
clone_size: NA
d_call: TRBD1
v_call: TRBV14

cdr3_nt: TGTGCCAGCGGCACAGGGCCGAGAGAGACCCAGTACTTC
cdr3_aa: CASGTGPRETQYF
j_call: TRBJ2-5
clone_size: NA
d_call: NA
v_call: TRBV6-1

cdr3_nt: TGCAGCGTCATCCAGGATCATCGGTTGTATGAGCAGTTCTTC
cdr3_aa: CSVIQDHRLYEQFF
j_call: TRBJ2-1
clone_size: NA
d_call: NA
v_call: TRBV29-1

cdr3_nt: TGTGCCAGCAGTACAGCGGGAGGGACAGATACGCAGTATTTT
cdr3_aa: CASSTAGGTDTQYF
j_call: TRBJ2-3
clone_size: few
d_call: TRBD2
v_call: TRBV28

cdr3_nt: TGTGCCAGCAGCCAACATCAACTAGCGGGGGGAGACAATGAGCAGTTCTTC
cdr3_aa: CASSQHQLAGGDNEQFF
j_call: TRBJ2-1
clone_size: once
d_call: TRBD2
v_call: TRBV4-2

cdr3_nt: TGTGCCAGCAGCTTACCACCGTTGGGACAGGGATTGGGGGAGCAGTACTTC
cdr3_aa: CASSLPPLGQGLGEQYF
j_call: TRBJ2-7
clone_size: NA
d_call: TRBD1
v_call: TRBV11-2

cdr3_nt: TGTGCCAGCAAGCCCTCAGGGAATAGCAATCAGCCCCAGCATTTT
cdr3_aa: CASKPSGNSNQPQHF
j_call: TRBJ1-5
clone_size: NA
d_call: NA
v_call: TRBV6-5

cdr3_nt: TGCGCCAGCAGCGAAAATTTTCAACTACGGAACGAGCAGTACTTC
cdr3_aa: CASSENFQLRNEQYF
j_call: TRBJ2-7
clone_size: NA
d_call: NA
v_call: TRBV10-2

cdr3_nt: TGTGCCAGCAGTGACTCACATGGGCGGGGGGGCCGGAATGAGCAGTTCTTC
cdr3_aa: CASSDSHGRGGRNEQFF
j_call: TRBJ2-1
clone_size: NA
d_call: TRBD2
v_call: TRBV6-4

cdr3_nt: TGTGCCAGCAGTGATACGACTAGTTTGGGGTCCGAGCAGTACTTC
cdr3_aa: CASSDTTSLGSEQYF
j_call: TRBJ2-7
clone_size: NA
d_call: NA
v_call: TRBV25-1

cdr3_nt: TGTGCCAGCAGCGTCAGGGGGATCTATGGCTACACCTTC
cdr3_aa: CASSVRGIYGYTF
j_call: TRBJ1-2
clone_size: NA
d_call: TRBD1
v_call: TRBV6-5

cdr3_nt: TGTGCCAGCACCGCGGGCCCGGGACAGGACGTCTCTGGGGCCAACGTCCTGACTTTC
cdr3_aa: CASTAGPGQDVSGANVLTF
j_call: TRBJ2-6
clone_size: NA
d_call: TRBD1
v_call: TRBV7-9

cdr3_nt: TGTGCCAGCAGCTTCCAGGACTCTATCTATGGCTACACCTTC
cdr3_aa: CASSFQDSIYGYTF
j_call: TRBJ1-2
clone_size: NA
d_call: NA
v_call: TRBV7-2